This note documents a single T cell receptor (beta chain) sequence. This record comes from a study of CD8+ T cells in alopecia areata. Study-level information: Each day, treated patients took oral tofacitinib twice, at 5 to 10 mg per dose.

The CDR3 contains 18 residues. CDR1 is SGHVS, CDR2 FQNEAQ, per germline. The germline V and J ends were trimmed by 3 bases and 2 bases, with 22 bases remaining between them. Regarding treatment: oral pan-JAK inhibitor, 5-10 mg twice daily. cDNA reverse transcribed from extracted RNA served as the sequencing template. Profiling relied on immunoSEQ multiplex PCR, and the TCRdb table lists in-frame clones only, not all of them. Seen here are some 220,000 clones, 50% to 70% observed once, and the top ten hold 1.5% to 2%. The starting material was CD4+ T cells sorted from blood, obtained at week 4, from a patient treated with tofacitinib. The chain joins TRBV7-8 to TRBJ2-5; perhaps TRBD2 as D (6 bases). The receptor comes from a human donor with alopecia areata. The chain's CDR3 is CASSFRTSGDEIQETQYF. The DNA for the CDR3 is TGTGCCAGCAGCTTCCGTACCTCGGGAGATGAGATTCAAGAGACCCAGTACTTC.